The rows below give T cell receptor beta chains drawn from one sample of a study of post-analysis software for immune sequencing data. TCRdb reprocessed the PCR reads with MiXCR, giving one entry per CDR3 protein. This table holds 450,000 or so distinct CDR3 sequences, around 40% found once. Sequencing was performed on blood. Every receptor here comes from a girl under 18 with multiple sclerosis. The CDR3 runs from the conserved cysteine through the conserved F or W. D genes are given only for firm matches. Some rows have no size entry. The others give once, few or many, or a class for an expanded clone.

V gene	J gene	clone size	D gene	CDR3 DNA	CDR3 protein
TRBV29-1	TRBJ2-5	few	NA	TGCAGCGTTGGGGGATGGCAAGAGACCCAGTACTTC	CSVGGWQETQYF
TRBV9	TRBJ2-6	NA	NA	TGTGCCAGCAGCGCGTTACAGGGCTCTGGGGCCAACGTCCTGACTTTC	CASSALQGSGANVLTF
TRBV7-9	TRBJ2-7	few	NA	TGTGCCAGCAGCTTAACCCTAACCTACGAGCAGTACTTC	CASSLTLTYEQYF
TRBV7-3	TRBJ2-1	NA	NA	TGTGCCTGCAGCTTGAGCGGGCTGTACAATGAGCAGTTCTTC	CACSLSGLYNEQFF
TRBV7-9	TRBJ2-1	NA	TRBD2	TGTGCCAGCAGCGCCGGGACTAGCGGGAGAAGGAATGAGCAGTTCTTC	CASSAGTSGRRNEQFF
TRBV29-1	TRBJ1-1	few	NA	TGCAGCGTTATGATTTCGGCGGACACTGAAGCTTTCTTT	CSVMISADTEAFF
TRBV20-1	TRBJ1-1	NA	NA	TGCAGTGCTACCTTAGGAGGGATGAACACTGAAGCTTTCTTT	CSATLGGMNTEAFF
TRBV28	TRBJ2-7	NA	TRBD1	TGTGCCAGCAGTTCCGCGGACAGGGCCTACGAGCAGTACTTC	CASSSADRAYEQYF
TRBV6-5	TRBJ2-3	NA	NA	TGTGCCAGCAGTTATGGAAGCGCCAGCACAGATACGCAGTATTTT	CASSYGSASTDTQYF
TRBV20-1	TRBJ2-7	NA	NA	TGCAGTGCCGGGGCCGCCGTTTCCTACGAGCAGTACTTC	CSAGAAVSYEQYF
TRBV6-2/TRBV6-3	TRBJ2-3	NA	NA	TGTGCCAGCAGTTACCCGACGAACGGCCAGGGCTTCACAGATACGCAGTATTTT	CASSYPTNGQGFTDTQYF
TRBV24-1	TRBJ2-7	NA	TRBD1	TGTGCCACTTCCCGGGACAGAGGGACCGGGCGCATGGACGAGCAGTACTTC	CATSRDRGTGRMDEQYF
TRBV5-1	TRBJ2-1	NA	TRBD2	TGCGCCAGCAGCTTGCAAGGGCTAGCGGGAGGGCAGTTCTTC	CASSLQGLAGGQFF
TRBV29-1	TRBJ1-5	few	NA	TGCAGCGTTCGGTTCCCCAATCAGCCCCAGCATTTT	CSVRFPNQPQHF